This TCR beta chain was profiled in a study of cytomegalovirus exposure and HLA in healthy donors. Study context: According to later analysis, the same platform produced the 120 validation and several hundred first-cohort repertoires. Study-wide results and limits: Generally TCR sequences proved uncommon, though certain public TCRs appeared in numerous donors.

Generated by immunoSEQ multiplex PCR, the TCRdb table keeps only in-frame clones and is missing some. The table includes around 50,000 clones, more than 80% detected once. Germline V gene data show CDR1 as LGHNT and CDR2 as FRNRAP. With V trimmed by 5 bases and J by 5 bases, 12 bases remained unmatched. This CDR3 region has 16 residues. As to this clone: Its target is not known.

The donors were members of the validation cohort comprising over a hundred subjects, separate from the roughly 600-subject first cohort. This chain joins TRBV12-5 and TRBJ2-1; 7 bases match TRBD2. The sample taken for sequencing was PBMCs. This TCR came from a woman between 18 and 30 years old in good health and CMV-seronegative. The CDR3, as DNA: TGTGCTAGTGGTGGCTTGACAGCGGGGATTAACAATGAGCAGTTCTTC. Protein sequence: CASGGLTAGINNEQFF.